These 22 T cell receptor beta chains originate from one sample sequenced in a study of cytomegalovirus exposure and HLA in healthy donors. Here immunoSEQ multiplex PCR was the method, and the copy in TCRdb shows in-frame clones only, minus some. The table lists some 87,000 clones, 90% to 97% of them singletons. What was sequenced was PBMCs. The origin of the receptors is a woman between 18 and 29 years old in good health and CMV-seronegative.

The chain recombines TRBV19 with TRBJ1-2; 7 bases are shared with TRBD1. CDR1 is LNHDA and CDR2 is SQIVND in the germline V gene (reference sequence). This CDR3 comprises 15 residues. With 4 bases clipped from V and 3 bases from J, the junction kept 8 bases outside the gene matches. The CDR3 DNA follows: TGTGCCAGTAGTACCGTGACAGGGTTCGACTATGGCTACACCTTC. It codes for CASSTVTGFDYGYTF.

V usage is TRBV27 and J usage is TRBJ2-5, with 10 bases that match TRBD1. The CDR3 runs to 15 residues. The germline CDR1 and CDR2 sequences are MNHEY and SMNVEV (reference sequence). Unmatched junction bases numbered 5, after V lost 3 bases and J lost 4 bases. This chain's CDR3 is CASSFGTGVSETQYF. The CDR3 DNA sequence: TGTGCCAGCAGTTTTGGGACAGGGGTTTCAGAGACCCAGTACTTC.

The CDR3 protein is CASSGEETQYF. The DNA for the CDR3 is TGTGCCAGCAGTGGAGAAGAGACCCAGTACTTC. This chain connects TRBV25-1 to TRBJ2-5; no clear D. Germline loops: CDR1 MGHDK, CDR2 SYGVNS. There are 11 residues in the CDR3. V lost 4 bases and J 3 bases, leaving 3 bases between the germline ends.

The rearrangement joins TRBV5-1 to TRBJ1-5, with D tentatively TRBD1 (5 bases). The CDR3 consists of 14 residues. V lost 2 bases, J lost 5 bases, and 11 bases lay in between. CDR1 and CDR2 (germline): SGHRS, YFSETQ. The CDR3 region has the DNA TGCGCCAGCAGCTTTCTGGGGGAGGATCAGCCCCAGCATTTT. It encodes CASSFLGEDQPQHF.

J is TRBJ1-3 and V is TRBV28; 7 bases agree with TRBD1. CDR1 and CDR2 (germline): MDHEN, SYDVKM. The CDR3 runs 16 residues. Trimming cost V 6 bases and J 2 bases; bases outside gene matches: 10. In DNA form, the CDR3 reads TGTGCCAGCAGACCCACCGACAGGGCAGCTGGAAACACCATATATTTT. Translating gives CASRPTDRAAGNTIYF. Full variable domain (outside the CDR3, taken from reference TRBV28 and TRBJ1-3): DVKVTQSSRYLVKRTGEKVFLECVQDMDHENMFWYRQDPGLGLRLIYFSYDVKMKEKGDIPEGYSVSREKKERFSLILESASTNQTSMYLCASRPTDRAAGNTIYFGEGSWLTVV.

V gene TRBV13 combines with J gene TRBJ1-1, with 7 bases lining up with TRBD1. The CDR3 loop spans 13 amino acids. Germline values: CDR1 PRHDT, CDR2 FYEKMQ (reference sequence). V lost 5 bases, J lost 4 bases, and 4 bases stayed unmatched. The CDR3 DNA is TGTGCCAGCAGCGAGCAGGGGGGCACTGAAGCTTTCTTT. Encoded protein: CASSEQGGTEAFF.

J is TRBJ2-1 and V is TRBV13; D might be TRBD2 (6 bases). From germline, CDR1 is PRHDT and CDR2 FYEKMQ (reference sequence). The CDR3 covers 14 residues. V lost 6 bases and J lost 3, with 12 bases in between. This chain's CDR3 is CASSTEDYYNEQFF. The CDR3 DNA is TGTGCCAGCAGTACGGAGGACTACTACAATGAGCAGTTCTTC.

This rearrangement joins TRBV11-3 to TRBJ1-1, with 7 bases lining up with TRBD1. After removal of 5 bases from V and 4 bases from J, the junction contained 4 bases not matched to a gene. Germline V gene sequence: CDR1 SGHNT, CDR2 YENEEA. CDR3 length: 13 amino acids. DNA for the CDR3: TGTGCCAGCAGCATAACAGGGGTCACTGAAGCTTTCTTT. Protein sequence: CASSITGVTEAFF.

The chain couples TRBV7-9 to TRBJ1-4, with 9 nucleotides matching TRBD1. The CDR3 extends over 15 amino acids. Germline CDR1 and CDR2: SEHNR and FQNEAQ (reference sequence). Losses at the gene ends were 6 bases for V and 8 bases for J; bases not matched to a gene: 10. CDR3 nucleotide sequence: TGTGCCAGCAGGACAAGGGACAGGGTGAGGGAAAAACTGTTTTTT. Translated: CASRTRDRVREKLFF.

The J gene is TRBJ1-1, the V gene TRBV7-2; D is unresolved. This CDR3 is built from 13 residues. Germline CDR1 is SGHTA and CDR2 is FQGNSA. The V end lost 5 bases, the J end lost 0 bases, and 7 bases lay between the germline ends. CDR3 sequence: CASSRGMNTEAFF. CDR3 coding DNA: TGTGCCAGCAGCCGGGGAATGAACACTGAAGCTTTCTTT.

The chain joins TRBV6-1 to TRBJ1-1; maybe TRBD1 (5 bases). CDR3 size: 17 residues. The V end lost 5 bases, the J end lost 1 base, and 20 bases lay between the germline ends. The germline CDR1 and CDR2 sequences are MNHNS and SASEGT. CDR3 bases: TGTGCCAGCAGTCAAGAAACATTGGACATACCGAACACTGAAGCTTTCTTT. Amino acid sequence: CASSQETLDIPNTEAFF.

The table lists this clone with a count of one. The chain has TRBV5-1 and TRBJ2-1; possibly TRBD2 for D (6 bases). The V end was cut by 0 bases, the J end by 4 bases, with 11 bases between. Per germline, CDR1 SGHRS and CDR2 YFSETQ. The CDR3 is made up of 15 amino acids. CDR3 protein: CASSLAQGGYNEQFF. The CDR3 bases are TGCGCCAGCAGCTTGGCTCAGGGAGGTTACAATGAGCAGTTCTTC.

This clone was seen a single time. The chain employs TRBV10-1 and TRBJ2-5, with D possibly TRBD2 on 7 matching bases. CDR1 is WNHNN and CDR2 is SYGVQD in the germline V gene (reference sequence). V lost 2 bases and J 5 bases, leaving 12 bases between the germline ends. This CDR3 region has 14 residues. The CDR3 reads CASSEGQRGETQYF. The CDR3 DNA is TGCGCCAGCAGTGAGGGACAGCGGGGCGAGACCCAGTACTTC.

This chain uses TRBV10-1 with TRBJ2-1; 11 bases fit TRBD2. There are 15 residues in the CDR3. J gave up 10 bases and V 3 bases, and 8 bases lay outside the gene matches. The germline V gene encodes CDR1 WNHNN and CDR2 SYGVQD (reference sequence). The CDR3 coding sequence is TGCGCCAGCAGTGATAGTAGCGGGAGGGCCCAGGAGCAGTTCTTC. Amino acid sequence: CASSDSSGRAQEQFF.

This chain joins TRBV6-1 and TRBJ2-7; D is possibly TRBD2 (5 bases). Deletions cut 3 bases from V and 6 bases from J, with 18 bases between. The length of the CDR3 is 15 residues. Germline assignment: CDR1 MNHNS and CDR2 SASEGT. CDR3 loop: CASSDPRDGRGEQYF. CDR3 DNA sequence: TGTGCCAGCAGTGATCCGAGGGATGGAAGAGGCGAGCAGTACTTC.

The chain combines TRBV7-2 with TRBJ2-7; 10 bases line up with TRBD1. Trimming cost V 4 bases and J 3 bases; bases outside gene matches: 6. The CDR3 contains 15 residues. CDR1 is SGHTA, CDR2 FQGNSA, per germline. This chain's CDR3 is CASSSGQGGFYEQYF. CDR3 nucleotides: TGTGCCAGCAGCTCCGGACAGGGGGGTTTCTACGAGCAGTACTTC.

The chain carries TRBV9 and TRBJ1-5, with D perhaps TRBD1 (6 bases). Trimming removed 0 bases at V and 6 bases at J, with 16 bases between. The length of the CDR3 is 16 residues. Germline V gene data show CDR1 as SGDLS and CDR2 as YYNGEE. The DNA for the CDR3 is TGTGCCAGCAGCGTAGAGGCCACTAAGGGGGTTCAGCCCCAGCATTTT. It specifies CASSVEATKGVQPQHF.

This rearrangement joins TRBV5-1 to TRBJ2-1; 9 nucleotides line up with TRBD2. CDR1 is SGHRS, CDR2 YFSETQ, per germline. CDR3 length equals 16 residues. After removal of 1 base from V and 4 bases from J, the junction contained 6 bases not matched to a gene. The CDR3 sequence is CASSLYSREGYNEQFF. The CDR3 DNA follows: TGCGCCAGCAGCTTGTATTCGCGGGAGGGGTACAATGAGCAGTTCTTC.

Only one count was recorded for this clone. This chain connects TRBV5-1 to TRBJ2-7, with 8 bases that match TRBD2. The CDR3 sequence is 16 residues long. Germline CDR1 is SGHRS and CDR2 is YFSETQ. The V and J ends lost 0 bases and 7 bases, in that order; junction bases with no gene match: 12. The CDR3 sequence is CASSLVATSETGEQYF. The CDR3 nucleotides read TGCGCCAGCAGCTTGGTAGCGACTAGCGAAACGGGGGAGCAGTACTTC.

The rearrangement joins TRBV10-3 to TRBJ1-2; no firm D call. CDR1 is ENHRY and CDR2 is SYGVKD in the germline V gene. This CDR3 region has 13 residues. Trimming stripped 6 bases from V and 7 bases from J, with 15 bases between. CDR3 loop: CAISPNWAGGYTF. DNA for the CDR3: TGTGCCATCAGCCCCAACTGGGCTGGTGGCTACACCTTC.

The V gene is TRBV6-6, the J gene TRBJ1-5; 9 bases align to TRBD1. Per germline, CDR1 MNHNY and CDR2 SVGAGI (reference sequence). CDR3 length equals 14 residues. V lost 6 bases, J lost 5 bases, and 5 bases stayed unmatched. The CDR3 loop is CASRRTGGYQPQHF. In DNA, the CDR3 is TGTGCCAGCAGGCGAACAGGGGGCTATCAGCCCCAGCATTTT.

This chain uses TRBV28 with TRBJ2-5, with 7 positions matching TRBD1. CDR3 length: 12 residues. The V segment lost 8 bases and the J segment 3 bases; nucleotides outside the gene matches: 3. Germline V gene lookup returns CDR1 MDHEN and CDR2 SYDVKM. Here the CDR3 DNA reads TGTGCCAGCTGCAGGGGGAAAGAGACCCAGTACTTC. Translated, it gives CASCRGKETQYF.